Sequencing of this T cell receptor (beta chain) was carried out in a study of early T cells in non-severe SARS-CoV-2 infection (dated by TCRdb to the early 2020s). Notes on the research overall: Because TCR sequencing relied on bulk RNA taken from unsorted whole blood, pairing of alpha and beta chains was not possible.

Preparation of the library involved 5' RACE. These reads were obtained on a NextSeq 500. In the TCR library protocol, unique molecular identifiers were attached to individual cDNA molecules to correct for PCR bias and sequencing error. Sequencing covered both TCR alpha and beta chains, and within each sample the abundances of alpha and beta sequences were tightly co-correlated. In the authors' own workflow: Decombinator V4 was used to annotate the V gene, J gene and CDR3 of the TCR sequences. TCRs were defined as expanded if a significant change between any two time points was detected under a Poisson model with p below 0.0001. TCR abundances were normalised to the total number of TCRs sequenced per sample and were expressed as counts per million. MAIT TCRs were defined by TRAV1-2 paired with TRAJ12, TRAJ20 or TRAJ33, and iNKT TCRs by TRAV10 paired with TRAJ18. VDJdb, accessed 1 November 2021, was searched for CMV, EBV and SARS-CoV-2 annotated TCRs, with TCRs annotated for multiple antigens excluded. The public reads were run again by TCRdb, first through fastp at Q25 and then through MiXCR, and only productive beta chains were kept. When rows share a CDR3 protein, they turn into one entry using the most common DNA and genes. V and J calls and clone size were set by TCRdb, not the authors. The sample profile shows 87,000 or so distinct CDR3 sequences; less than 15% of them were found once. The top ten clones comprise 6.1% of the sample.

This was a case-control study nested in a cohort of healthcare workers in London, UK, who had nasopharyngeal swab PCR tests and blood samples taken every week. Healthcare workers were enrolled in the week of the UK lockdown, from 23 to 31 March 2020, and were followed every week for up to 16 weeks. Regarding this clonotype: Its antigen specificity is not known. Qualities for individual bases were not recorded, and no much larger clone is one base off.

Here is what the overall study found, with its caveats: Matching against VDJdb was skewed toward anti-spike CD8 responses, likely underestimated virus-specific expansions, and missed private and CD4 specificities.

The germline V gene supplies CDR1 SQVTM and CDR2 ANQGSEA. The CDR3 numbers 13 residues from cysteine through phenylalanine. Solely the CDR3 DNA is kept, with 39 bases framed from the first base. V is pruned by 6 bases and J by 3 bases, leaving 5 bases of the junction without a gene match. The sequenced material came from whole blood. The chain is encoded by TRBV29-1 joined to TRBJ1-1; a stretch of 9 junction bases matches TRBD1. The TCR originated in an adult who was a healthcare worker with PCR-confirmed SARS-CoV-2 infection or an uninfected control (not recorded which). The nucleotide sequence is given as TGCAGCGTCAAAGGACAGGGGCACACTGAAGCTTTCTTT. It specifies CSVKGQGHTEAFF.